This TCR beta chain was obtained from a study of cytomegalovirus exposure and HLA in healthy donors (dated by TCRdb to about 2017). For the study in its entirety: An earlier analysis of several hundred of the donors reported 250 to 300 Gb of sequence data and 117 million unique TCR beta sequences from roughly 180 million T cells. Alongside the repertoire data, information on donor age, sex, ethnicity and CMV serostatus was compiled. Rather than using new phenotypic data, the later analysis identified candidate immune exposures from TCR beta sequences and from how often those sequences occurred across donors. About five DR-DQ haplotypes were treated as single units for association and clustering because of strong linkage in the cohort. The number of typed donors differed by locus: 629-630 for A, B, C, DRB1 and DQB1; approximately 530 for DQA1; approximately 600 for DPA1; and roughly 450 for DPB1. Along with the 666-subject first cohort, a separate validation cohort of over 90 different subjects was used. Class I and class II HLA loci were covered by the typing at four-digit resolution. Among some 400 genotyped donors of the cohort, an average of roughly 230,000 unique TCR beta nucleotide sequences was sequenced per donor, of which roughly 17% were non-productive. An earlier analysis of fewer than 750 of the donors used high-throughput TCR beta sequencing to judge whether each TCR beta V gene segment behaved as functional or pseudogenic. Among the roughly 390 genotyped donors, approximately 82% belonged to the genetic ancestry cluster associated with self-reported Caucasian donors. The study profiled the T cell repertoires of 550 to 700 subjects by immunosequencing and related them to cytomegalovirus serostatus. In a later analysis, previously published TCR beta repertoires from several hundred donors were re-analyzed and high-resolution HLA genotyping was added so that TCR occurrence patterns could be studied. Genome-wide SNP genotypes for about 65% of the 666 donors were used in a later genetic analysis, which treated that subset as a discovery cohort. The study aimed to test whether cataloging public T cell receptors could reveal signatures of past pathogen exposure. Every repertoire in the discovery cohort had been generated on one and the same sequencing platform. An early release covering more than 500 HLA-typed donors comprised roughly 300 gigabases of sequencing data and around 80 million unique TCR sequences. To predict cytomegalovirus infection status, the study combined high-throughput TCR immunosequencing, statistical association of individual TCRs with disease status, and machine learning. What the work shows at the level of the full study, not this receptor alone: In a later genetic analysis, a missense DCLRE1C variant was associated with V-gene and J-gene trimming of TCR beta chains, and the association was replicated in an independent cohort. Linkage disequilibrium might explain the correlated functional status among segregating V segments, but an unknown experimental factor could not be excluded. Assigning TCR associations to individual alleles was difficult when HLA alleles, especially DR and DQ, strongly co-occurred. A cluster of highly shared sequence variants was judged likely to represent a technical artifact of the sequencing pipeline. Several of the top co-occurrence clusters appeared to be linked to parvovirus B19, influenza, CMV and Epstein-Barr virus, according to a later analysis. The presence/absence analyses assumed that sequencing depth was roughly uniform across donors, and that assumption may not be true. The earlier analysis of 450 to 700 of the donors excluded roughly 16 rarely observed V segments, including chromosome 9 orphons, because counts were too low. According to a later genetic analysis, donors in an Asian-associated ancestry cluster had fewer N-insertions in productive TCRs than the approximately 670-donor mean. A total of 150 to 200 TCR beta chains were listed by the study as associated with cytomegalovirus. Across donors, most TCR sequences were observed very rarely, whereas some public TCRs were present in many individuals. A later analysis found that HLA-associated TCR beta chains were more clonally expanded and had lower generation probabilities than equally common non-associated chains. Immune exposure information for the cohort was limited to CMV serostatus. At a false discovery rate of 0.05, a later analysis linked 15,000 to 20,000 TCR beta sequences to specific HLA alleles. In this cohort, only TCR beta chains were sequenced, and detectable features were limited by the absence of alpha or paired-chain data. A further reported finding was that TCR beta sequences accurately predicted the HLA-A and HLA-B alleles for most subjects in the first cohort. In an earlier analysis of more than 450 of the donors, most TCR beta V segments were observed in productive rearrangements about 87% or about 30% of the time, broadly matching IMGT annotations. In vitro tests confirmed that a few of the cytomegalovirus-associated TCR beta chains recognize cytomegalovirus antigens. In a later analysis, most CMV-associated TCR beta chains were found to appear HLA-restricted, with HLA associations seemingly driven largely by CMV exposure. Because HLA typing was unavailable for some donors at each locus, only the typed subset was used in association tests. In a later analysis, TCR association rates were found to vary across HLA loci, with the most associated TCRs seen for DRB1 alleles and the fewest for HLA-C alleles. In both the original and validation cohorts, the classifier was reported to diagnose cytomegalovirus status with high specificity and sensitivity. It was suggested by the authors that the approach could potentially be generalized to other disease states and immunological phenotypes. The 87-base-pair reads could not distinguish some IMGT-functional V segments, including TRBV6-2 and TRBV6-3, so those segments were excluded.

About this clone: This clone's antigen is unknown. Nothing much larger sits one base from this clone, and base qualities are not available.

The CDR3 contains 14 residues, cysteine and phenylalanine counted. Only the CDR3 part of the read is kept: 42 bases, read in frame from the first base. Based on the germline V gene (reference sequence), the CDR1 and CDR2 sequences are SEHNR and FQNEAQ. V is trimmed back by 11 bases and J by 2 bases, and the junction contains 8 bases that no gene match accounts for. Receptor amplification or capture employed the immunoSEQ multiplex PCR assay. For the multiplex PCR, a mixture combining 60 forward primers for TCR Vbeta segments and 13 reverse primers for TCR Jbeta segments was used. The CDR3 region of rearranged TCR beta genes was amplified from genomic DNA with a multiplex PCR assay. Amplified TCR beta libraries were sequenced as 87-base-pair reads on the Illumina HiSeq System. Concerning the study's data processing: A later analysis counted about 80 million unique TCR beta chains across the 640 or so repertoires, and some 11 million of these chains were shared by at least two donors. Raw reads were error-corrected and collapsed into unique sequences by a nearest-neighbor algorithm in which closely related sequences were merged to remove PCR and sequencing errors. V, D and J gene segments were assigned by aligning CDR3 sequences to IMGT reference sequences. For a sequence to be retained, a match of at least six nucleotides to both a V gene segment and a J gene segment was required. Rearrangements were classified as productive when the CDR3 lacked stop codons and remained in frame with V and J, and all other rearrangements were classified as non-productive. Following IMGT convention, CDR3 was defined as the stretch from the second conserved V-encoded cysteine to the conserved J-encoded phenylalanine. In an earlier analysis of around 540 of the donors, sequences lacking an unambiguous match to a single V gene segment were excluded. An earlier analysis of 550 to 650 of the donors classified V segments as functional when productive rearrangements were above 56.7% and as segregating when the standard deviation between donors was above 5%. A statistical classification framework was developed to diagnose cytomegalovirus status using the catalog of TCR beta chain sequences. In a later analysis, TCR nucleotide sequences were compared against IMGT/GENE-DB human TR gene sequences so that V and J genes could be assigned. In a later analysis, CDR3 sequences and most-parsimonious VDJ recombination scenarios were assigned using the TCRdist pipeline. In a later analysis, each TCR beta chain was defined by its CDR3 amino acid sequence together with its V-gene family, and reads lacking a unique V-gene family were excluded. In a later analysis, some 600 highly shared, low-generation-probability nucleotide sequences were removed to address suspected cross-contamination and a sequencing artifact. In a later analysis, a clonal expansion index for each public chain was calculated from normalized within-repertoire ranks of inferred template counts. A later analysis computed generation probabilities with a VDJ recombination model fitted to out-of-frame rearrangements, and checked the results against IGoR. In a later analysis, TCR-TCR, TCR-HLA and TCR-CMV co-occurrence was scored with hypergeometric tests, and a repertoire-size bias correction was applied to TCR pairs. A later analysis estimated false discovery rates by permuting HLA or CMV assignments 20 times. In a later analysis, co-occurring TCRs were grouped with DBSCAN, and TCRdist sequence similarity was added when clustering was performed within HLA-allele-positive subsets. Co-occurrence clustering excluded repertoires with fewer than 30,000 or more than 120,000 public chains, plus five with anomalous nucleotide sharing. Imported from immuneACCESS, the table was reduced by TCRdb to in-frame sequences with V and J called. These copies leave out some clones; in studies compared against another copy, an unresolved V gene accounts for under half, and the cause of the remainder is not known. V and J calls plus clone size are reproduced from that table; the DNA served to infer D and trimming. The sample has nearly 110,000 clones on record, about two thirds of them singletons. Together, the top ten hold 2.8% of the sample.

The cohort comprised 710 or so healthy bone marrow donors. All cohort members were sampled while nominally healthy, although unrecorded immune exposures were likely present. The donor was CMV seronegative and belonged to the group of approximately 320 seronegative cohort members. A peripheral blood sample was collected from each donor, and TCR beta sequencing was performed on peripheral blood mononuclear cells. The Qiagen DNeasy Blood Extraction Kit was used to extract genomic DNA from the blood cell samples. The chain joins TRBV7-9 to TRBJ1-3; TRBD1 fits 8 bases in the junction. The sequence was obtained from a female donor in good health and CMV-seronegative. Sequenced input: PBMCs. The DNA sequence follows: TGTGCCGGTACCCAGGGGGCAGCTGGAAACACCATATATTTT. Its coded protein is CAGTQGAAGNTIYF.